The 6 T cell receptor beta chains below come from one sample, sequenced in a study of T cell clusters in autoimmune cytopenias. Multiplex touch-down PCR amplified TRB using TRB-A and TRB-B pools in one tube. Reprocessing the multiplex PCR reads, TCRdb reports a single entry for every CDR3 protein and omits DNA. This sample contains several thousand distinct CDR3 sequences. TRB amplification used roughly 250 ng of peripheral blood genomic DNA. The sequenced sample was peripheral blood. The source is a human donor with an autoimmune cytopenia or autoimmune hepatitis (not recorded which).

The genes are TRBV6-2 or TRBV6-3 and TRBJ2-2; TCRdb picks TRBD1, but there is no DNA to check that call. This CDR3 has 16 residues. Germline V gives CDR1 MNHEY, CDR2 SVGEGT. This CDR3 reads CASSLTRRSNTGELFF.

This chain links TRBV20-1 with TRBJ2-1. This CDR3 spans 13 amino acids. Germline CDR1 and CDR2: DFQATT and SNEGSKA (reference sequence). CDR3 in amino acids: CSAREGTTNEQFF.

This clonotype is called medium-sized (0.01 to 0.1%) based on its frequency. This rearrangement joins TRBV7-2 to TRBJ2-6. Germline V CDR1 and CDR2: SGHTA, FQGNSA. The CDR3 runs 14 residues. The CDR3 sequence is CASSSRVGANVLTF. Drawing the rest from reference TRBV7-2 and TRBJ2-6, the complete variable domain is GAGVSQSPSNKVTEKGKDVELRCDPISGHTALYWYRQSLGQGLEFLIYFQGNSAPDKSGLPSDRFSAERTGGSVSTLTIQRTQQEDSAVYLCASSSRVGANVLTFGAGSRLTVL.

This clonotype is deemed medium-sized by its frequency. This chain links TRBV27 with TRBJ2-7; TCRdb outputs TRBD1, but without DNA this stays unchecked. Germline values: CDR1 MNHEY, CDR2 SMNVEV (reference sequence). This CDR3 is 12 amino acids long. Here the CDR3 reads CASSRTPGEQYF.

The CDR3 is CASSASRTGVGGYTF. The chain has TRBV6-4 and TRBJ1-2; TCRdb's D gene call, TRBD1, goes unchecked for lack of DNA. The CDR3 contains 15 residues. Looked up from germline, CDR1 is MRHNA and CDR2 is SNTAGT.

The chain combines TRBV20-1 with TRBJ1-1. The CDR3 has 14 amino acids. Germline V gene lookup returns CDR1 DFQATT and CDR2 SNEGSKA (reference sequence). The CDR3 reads CSGGAGASSTEAFF.